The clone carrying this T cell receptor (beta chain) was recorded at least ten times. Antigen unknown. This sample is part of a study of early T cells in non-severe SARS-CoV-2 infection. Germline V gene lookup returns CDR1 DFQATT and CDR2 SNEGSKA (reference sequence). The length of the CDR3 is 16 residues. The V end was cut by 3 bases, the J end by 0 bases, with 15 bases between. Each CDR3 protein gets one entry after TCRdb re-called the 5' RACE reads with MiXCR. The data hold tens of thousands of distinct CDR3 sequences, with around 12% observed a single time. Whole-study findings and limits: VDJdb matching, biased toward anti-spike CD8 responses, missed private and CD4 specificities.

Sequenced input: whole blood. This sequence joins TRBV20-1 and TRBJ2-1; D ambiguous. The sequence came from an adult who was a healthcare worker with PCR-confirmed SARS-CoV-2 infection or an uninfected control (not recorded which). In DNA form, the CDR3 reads TGCAGTGCTAGCCTGATTGGGTCCAGCTCCTACAATGAGCAGTTCTTC. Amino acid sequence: CSASLIGSSSYNEQFF.